This TCR beta chain was observed in a study of T cell repertoires in cytomegalovirus infection. Study details: Used in the study were CMV epitopes, some recently identified and HLA-C-restricted, others well-studied and HLA-B-restricted. Public TCR beta signature analysis indicated the presence of both CMV infection and matching HLA type. Study-wide results and limits: Based on cumulative public TCR beta family frequency, carriers of CMV plus the relevant HLA were identified.

Via MiXCR, TCRdb re-called the reads, giving one row per CDR3 protein. In the table there are about 770,000 distinct CDR3 sequences, almost 30% of which are singletons. This CDR3 contains 15 residues. From germline, CDR1 is SGHAT and CDR2 FQNNGV. The V and J ends lost 7 bases and 5 bases respectively, with 18 bases between them. About this clonotype itself: Its antigen is unidentified.

The sequenced sample was cultured CD8+ T cells from PBMCs, obtained from culture after CMV antigen stimulation. This clonotype was obtained from a human donor in good health (CMV status not recorded). Some clones in this sample may be carry-over from other donors' samples. The chain is built from TRBV11-2 and TRBJ2-1; D may correspond to TRBD1 or TRBD2 (6 bases each). CDR3 in amino acids: CASTEKGGGNNEQFF. The CDR3 nucleotides read TGTGCCAGCACCGAAAAGGGGGGCGGAAACAATGAGCAGTTCTTC.